Described below is a single T cell receptor beta chain sequence and its context. What it binds is not known. This specimen comes from a study of cytomegalovirus exposure and HLA in healthy donors. Study context: The 120 validation repertoires and the approximately 700 first-cohort repertoires shared a platform, a later analysis reported.

Sequenced by immunoSEQ multiplex PCR; TCRdb stores in-frame clones only, minus some. The table has under 250,000 clones, 70% to 90% seen once. Study conclusions and caveats: Generally TCR sequences proved uncommon, though certain public TCRs appeared in numerous donors. In vitro confirmation showed a few CMV-associated chains to be CMV antigen specific. A list of about 160 TCR beta chains associated with cytomegalovirus was given.

V lost 4 bases to trimming and J lost 8 bases, with 11 bases between them. The CDR3 covers 11 residues. CDR1 and CDR2 (germline): SQVTM, ANQGSEA. The sequencing sample was made of PBMCs. This rearrangement joins TRBV29-1 to TRBJ1-1; unclear D gene. The sequence was obtained from a woman aged 18 to 35 in good health and CMV-seronegative. CDR3: CSVAQSLEAFF. The CDR3 region has the DNA TGCAGCGTTGCGCAGTCCTTAGAAGCTTTCTTT.